These 14 T cell receptor beta chains share one sample of origin, sequenced in a study of low-dose radiotherapy and immunotherapy resistance in tumors. Gene-specific TRAV and TRBV primers were used for first-strand cDNA, covering alpha and beta chains. TCRs underwent approximately 20 PCR cycles of amplification with a constant-region primer and V-primer adapter. TCRdb re-called the reads with MiXCR, one entry per CDR3 protein. The sample contains 13,000 to 15,000 distinct CDR3 sequences, around 75% of which appear only once. The origin of the receptors is a human donor with advanced metastatic prostate, ovarian, gallbladder or colorectal cancer (not recorded which). This table probably holds off-target reads from a library built for another chain.

The chain is built from TRBV6-4 and TRBJ2-1, with D hard to call. CDR3 length: 14 residues. The V and J ends lost 0 bases and 4 bases respectively, with 7 bases between them. The germline V gene encodes CDR1 MRHNA and CDR2 SNTAGT. The CDR3 is CASSDSLEYNEQFF. CDR3 DNA sequence: TGTGCCAGCAGTGACTCGTTAGAATACAATGAGCAGTTCTTC.

This rearrangement joins TRBV15 to TRBJ1-4; no definite D call. The length of the CDR3 is 16 residues. V was clipped by 2 bases and J by 0 bases, with 10 bases between them. Germline CDR1 LNHNV, CDR2 YYDKDF (reference sequence). CDR3 amino acids: CATSRSRSTTNEKLFF. In DNA form, the CDR3 reads TGTGCCACCAGCAGATCCCGGTCTACAACTAATGAAAAACTGTTTTTT. The complete variable domain, with remaining parts taken from reference TRBV15 and TRBJ1-4, reads DAMVIQNPRYQVTQFGKPVTLSCSQTLNHNVMYWYQQKSSQAPKLLFHYYDKDFNNEADTPDNFQSRRPNTSFCFLDIRSPGLGDTAMYLCATSRSRSTTNEKLFFGSGTQLSVL.

The V and J genes are TRBV7-8 and TRBJ2-3; 7 nucleotides agree with TRBD2. CDR3 length equals 13 residues. The V gene's germline CDR1 is SGHVS and CDR2 FQNEAQ. Losses at the gene ends were 5 bases for V and 4 bases for J; bases not matched to a gene: 3. Written as DNA, the CDR3 is TGTGCCAGCAGCGGGGGGGTCGCAGATACGCAGTATTTT. Its protein is CASSGGVADTQYF.

The V call is TRBV5-5, the J call TRBJ2-1, with D possibly matching TRBD1 (5 bases). The germline V gene has CDR1 SGHKS and CDR2 YYEKEE (reference sequence). Trimming left V 5 bases short and J 2 bases short, with 11 bases between. The CDR3 spans 14 residues. DNA for the CDR3: TGTGCCAGCAGTATACAGGTAACCTACAATGAGCAGTTCTTC. Protein product: CASSIQVTYNEQFF.

The chain couples TRBV5-1 to TRBJ2-5; D is perhaps TRBD1 (6 bases). The ends were cut back, 4 bases at V and 1 base at J, with 14 bases in the middle. The germline CDR1 and CDR2 sequences are SGHRS and YFSETQ. The CDR3 loop spans 15 amino acids. CDR3 coding DNA: TGCGCCAGCAGCCCCGGGACACCGTTCCAAGAGACCCAGTACTTC. Translated: CASSPGTPFQETQYF.

This chain joins TRBV12-3 or TRBV12-4 and TRBJ2-2, with D perhaps TRBD2 (6 bases). Trimming shortened V by 10 bases and J by 5 bases, and 14 bases separated the two germline ends. CDR3 length: 13 residues. CDR3 loop: CATAYSGTGELFF. The CDR3 nucleotides read TGTGCCACCGCGTATAGCGGAACCGGGGAGCTGTTTTTT.

The chain employs TRBV19 and TRBJ2-1, with unresolved D. Trimming pared 6 bases from V and 5 bases from J, leaving 14 bases between. This CDR3 is built from 14 residues. Germline CDR1 reads LNHDA; CDR2 reads SQIVND (reference sequence). As DNA, the CDR3 is TGTGCCAGTAGGGACCTCGGACGGAACAATGAGCAGTTCTTC. Its protein is CASRDLGRNNEQFF.

The genes are TRBV20-1 and TRBJ2-7; D is perhaps TRBD1 (6 bases). The germline V gene has CDR1 DFQATT and CDR2 SNEGSKA (reference sequence). CDR3 length: 12 amino acids. Deletions cut 5 bases from V and 5 bases from J, with 13 bases between. The CDR3 loop is CSASINRDEQYF. The CDR3 DNA sequence: TGCAGTGCTTCCATTAACAGGGACGAGCAGTACTTC.

The chain carries TRBV6-6 and TRBJ2-2; 9 positions match TRBD1. Germline V CDR1 and CDR2: MNHNY, SVGAGI (reference sequence). CDR3 length equals 14 residues. V lost 10 bases and J lost 4; bases outside the gene matches: 7. CDR3 protein: CATLTGGLTGELFF. CDR3 nucleotide sequence: TGTGCCACCCTTACAGGGGGCCTCACCGGGGAGCTGTTTTTT.

This clonotype came up a few times. The rearrangement uses TRBV13 and TRBJ1-6; 7 bases fit TRBD1. CDR1 is PRHDT and CDR2 is FYEKMQ in the germline V gene (reference sequence). The CDR3 contains 14 residues. V was clipped by 4 bases and J by 13 bases; unmatched bases: 10. In nucleotides, the CDR3 is TGTGCCAGCAGCTATAGGGACAGCGCCAGCCCCCTCCACTTT. This translates into CASSYRDSASPLHF.

The chain couples TRBV7-2 to TRBJ2-2; D gene ambiguous. V was shortened by 1 base and J by 8 bases, with 5 bases between the two germline ends. There are 12 residues in the CDR3. The germline V gene encodes CDR1 SGHTA and CDR2 FQGNSA. The CDR3 protein is CASSLVWGELFF. CDR3 in DNA: TGTGCCAGCAGCTTAGTCTGGGGGGAGCTGTTTTTT.

This clonotype came up a few times. The rearrangement links TRBV6-1 to TRBJ2-7, with D perhaps matching TRBD2 (6 bases). The CDR3 extends over 14 amino acids. Germline CDR1 is MNHNS and CDR2 is SASEGT. Trimming pared 2 bases from V and 3 bases from J, leaving 11 bases between. This CDR3 reads CASSEQGGRYEQYF. DNA for the CDR3: TGTGCCAGCAGTGAACAGGGAGGCCGCTACGAGCAGTACTTC.

The chain recombines TRBV18 with TRBJ1-4; 8 nucleotides align to TRBD1. CDR1 is KGHSH, CDR2 LQKENI, per germline. This CDR3 has 15 residues. The trim removed 3 bases at V and 4 bases at J, leaving 4 bases unmatched. DNA for the CDR3: TGTGCCAGCTCACCGACGACAGGGGATAATGAAAAACTGTTTTTT. Translated: CASSPTTGDNEKLFF.

J is TRBJ2-7 and V is TRBV10-3, with unresolved D. The germline CDR1 and CDR2 sequences are ENHRY and SYGVKD. The CDR3 has 14 residues. V was pared by 6 bases and J by 2 bases, with 14 bases between. The CDR3 DNA reads TGTGCCATCAGCCTTTCCCCAGAGACCTACGAGCAGTACTTC. Translating gives CAISLSPETYEQYF.